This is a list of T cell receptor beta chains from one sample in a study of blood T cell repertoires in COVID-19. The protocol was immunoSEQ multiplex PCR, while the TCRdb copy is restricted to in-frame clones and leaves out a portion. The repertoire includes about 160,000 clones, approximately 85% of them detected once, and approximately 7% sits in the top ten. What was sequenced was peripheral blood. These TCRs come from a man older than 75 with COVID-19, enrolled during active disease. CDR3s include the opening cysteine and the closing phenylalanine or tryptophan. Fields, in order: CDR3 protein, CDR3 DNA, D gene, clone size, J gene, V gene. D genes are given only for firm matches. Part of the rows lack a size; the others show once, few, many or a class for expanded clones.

CDR3: CASSSGQGSGELFF; DNA: TGTGCCAGCAGCTCGGGACAGGGCTCCGGGGAGCTGTTTTTT; D: TRBD1; size: NA; J: TRBJ2-2; V: TRBV7-9
CDR3: CASKDRGGTGELFF; DNA: TGTGCCAGTAAAGACAGGGGGGGAACCGGGGAGCTGTTTTTT; D: TRBD1; size: NA; J: TRBJ2-2; V: TRBV19
CDR3: CASSILGTYNEQFF; DNA: TGTGCCAGCAGCATACTCGGGACTTACAATGAGCAGTTCTTC; D: NA; size: once; J: TRBJ2-1; V: TRBV2
CDR3: CAINPRAGGTGELFF; DNA: TGTGCCATCAATCCTCGCGCAGGGGGCACCGGGGAGCTGTTTTTT; D: TRBD1; size: NA; J: TRBJ2-2; V: TRBV10-3
CDR3: CASSGGRAGYTF; DNA: TGTGCCAGCTCCGGGGGACGCGCCGGCTACACCTTC; D: NA; size: NA; J: TRBJ1-2; V: TRBV18
CDR3: CASSDREGTEAFF; DNA: TGTGCCAGCAGTGACAGGGAGGGCACTGAAGCTTTCTTT; D: NA; size: NA; J: TRBJ1-1; V: TRBV2
CDR3: CASLGGSASTDTQYF; DNA: TGTGCCAGCCTTGGGGGGTCTGCTAGCACAGATACGCAGTATTTT; D: NA; size: NA; J: TRBJ2-3; V: TRBV6-6
CDR3: CASRADSYTDTQYF; DNA: TGTGCCAGCAGGGCGGACAGTTACACAGATACGCAGTATTTT; D: NA; size: NA; J: TRBJ2-3; V: TRBV2
CDR3: CASSLEGGLAGYNEQFF; DNA: TGCGCCAGCAGCTTGGAGGGGGGACTAGCGGGGTACAATGAGCAGTTCTTC; D: TRBD2; size: NA; J: TRBJ2-1; V: TRBV5-1
CDR3: CAISEEAGSSYEQYF; DNA: TGTGCCATCAGTGAGGAGGCGGGGAGCTCCTACGAGCAGTACTTC; D: NA; size: NA; J: TRBJ2-7; V: TRBV10-3
CDR3: CASCGLAGAQETQYF; DNA: TGTGCCAGCTGCGGACTAGCGGGGGCCCAAGAGACCCAGTACTTC; D: TRBD2; size: NA; J: TRBJ2-5; V: TRBV18
CDR3: CASLATGPNTEAFF; DNA: TGTGCCAGCCTCGCGACAGGACCGAACACTGAAGCTTTCTTT; D: NA; size: few; J: TRBJ1-1; V: TRBV28
CDR3: CASWAGGNQPQHF; DNA: TGTGCCAGCTGGGCAGGGGGCAATCAGCCCCAGCATTTT; D: NA; size: NA; J: TRBJ1-5; V: TRBV25-1
CDR3: CATSKQMNTEAFF; DNA: TGTGCCACCAGCAAACAGATGAACACTGAAGCTTTCTTT; D: NA; size: NA; J: TRBJ1-1; V: TRBV15
CDR3: CASSFGQGTGAFF; DNA: TGTGCCAGCAGCTTTGGGCAGGGGACCGGGGCTTTCTTT; D: NA; size: NA; J: TRBJ1-1; V: TRBV5-5
CDR3: CASSLGQTSGNTIYF; DNA: TGTGCCAGCAGCTTAGGACAAACCTCTGGAAACACCATATATTTT; D: NA; size: once; J: TRBJ1-3; V: TRBV11-2
CDR3: CASSGGGLAGYNEQFF; DNA: TGCGCCAGCAGCGGCGGTGGGCTAGCGGGGTACAATGAGCAGTTCTTC; D: TRBD2; size: NA; J: TRBJ2-1; V: TRBV4-3
CDR3: CASRRDTGELFF; DNA: TGTGCCAGCAGGAGGGACACCGGGGAGCTGTTTTTT; D: NA; size: NA; J: TRBJ2-2; V: TRBV13
CDR3: CASRARGSVAEAFF; DNA: TGTGCCAGCAGGGCGAGAGGGAGCGTTGCTGAAGCTTTCTTT; D: NA; size: NA; J: TRBJ1-1; V: TRBV28
CDR3: CASSQESRRLSYNSPLHF; DNA: TGCGCCAGCAGCCAAGAGTCTAGGAGGCTGTCCTATAATTCACCCCTCCACTTT; D: NA; size: NA; J: TRBJ1-6; V: TRBV4-1
CDR3: CATSPRDNYGYTF; DNA: TGTGCCACCAGTCCCAGGGATAACTATGGCTACACCTTC; D: NA; size: few; J: TRBJ1-2; V: TRBV15
CDR3: CASSRDSSLLSYGYTF; DNA: TGCGCCAGCAGCCGGGACAGCTCCCTTTTGAGCTATGGCTACACCTTC; D: TRBD1; size: NA; J: TRBJ1-2; V: TRBV5-1
CDR3: CASSTFDRGNEQFF; DNA: TGTGCCAGCAGCACCTTCGACAGGGGGAATGAGCAGTTCTTC; D: TRBD1; size: NA; J: TRBJ2-1; V: TRBV6-2/TRBV6-3
CDR3: CASEQGGNQPQHF; DNA: TGTGCCAGTGAACAGGGGGGCAATCAGCCCCAGCATTTT; D: TRBD1; size: NA; J: TRBJ1-5; V: TRBV19
CDR3: CASSSDRRDSPLHF; DNA: TGTGCCAGCAGCTCGGACAGGAGGGATTCACCCCTCCACTTT; D: TRBD1; size: NA; J: TRBJ1-6; V: TRBV9
CDR3: CATSKGGGNQPQHF; DNA: TGTGCCACAAGCAAAGGGGGTGGCAATCAGCCCCAGCATTTT; D: NA; size: NA; J: TRBJ1-5; V: TRBV15
CDR3: CASSIQGDTGELFF; DNA: TGTGCCAGCAGCATACAGGGGGACACCGGGGAGCTGTTTTTT; D: TRBD1; size: NA; J: TRBJ2-2; V: TRBV7-3
CDR3: CASSLAGTGGGYEQYF; DNA: TGTGCCAGCAGCTTGGCGGGGACAGGGGGCGGCTACGAGCAGTACTTC; D: TRBD1; size: few; J: TRBJ2-7; V: TRBV5-4
CDR3: CASRLIRETEAFF; DNA: TGTGCCAGCAGATTAATCAGGGAAACTGAAGCTTTCTTT; D: NA; size: NA; J: TRBJ1-1; V: TRBV6-5
CDR3: CASSEYGGGVDGYTF; DNA: TGTGCCAGCAGTGAATATGGAGGGGGCGTGGATGGCTACACCTTC; D: TRBD1; size: NA; J: TRBJ1-2; V: TRBV6-1
CDR3: CASSGGLGGYTF; DNA: TGTGCCAGCTCAGGGGGGCTCGGTGGCTACACCTTC; D: TRBD1; size: NA; J: TRBJ1-2; V: TRBV7-3
CDR3: CASRPGGRGNTEAFF; DNA: TGTGCCAGTAGGCCTGGGGGCAGGGGGAACACTGAAGCTTTCTTT; D: NA; size: NA; J: TRBJ1-1; V: TRBV19
CDR3: CASSLQGVYGYTF; DNA: TGTGCCAGCAGTTTACAGGGGGTCTATGGCTACACCTTC; D: TRBD1; size: NA; J: TRBJ1-2; V: TRBV12-3/TRBV12-4
CDR3: CASSVDRVNTGELFF; DNA: TGTGCCAGCAGCGTTGACAGGGTGAACACCGGGGAGCTGTTTTTT; D: TRBD1; size: NA; J: TRBJ2-2; V: TRBV6-4
CDR3: CASSQMRGLAGYNEQFF; DNA: TGTGCCAGCAGCCAAATGAGGGGACTAGCGGGGTACAATGAGCAGTTCTTC; D: TRBD2; size: once; J: TRBJ2-1; V: TRBV3-1/TRBV3-2
CDR3: CASSPGRRGETQYF; DNA: TGTGCCAGCAGTCCCGGGCGAAGAGGGGAGACCCAGTACTTC; D: NA; size: NA; J: TRBJ2-5; V: TRBV6-5
CDR3: CASSQGMGFNYGYTF; DNA: TGTGCCAGCAGCCAAGGGATGGGCTTTAACTATGGCTACACCTTC; D: NA; size: NA; J: TRBJ1-2; V: TRBV14
CDR3: CASSQRTVSGNTIYF; DNA: TGTGCCAGCAGCCAAAGGACAGTCTCTGGAAACACCATATATTTT; D: NA; size: few; J: TRBJ1-3; V: TRBV3-1/TRBV3-2
CDR3: CASTPDRDFEKLFF; DNA: TGTGCCAGCACCCCGGACAGGGACTTTGAAAAACTGTTTTTT; D: TRBD1; size: NA; J: TRBJ1-4; V: TRBV2
CDR3: CASSSPGGGAGNEQFF; DNA: TGTGCCAGCAGTTCCCCCGGCGGGGGGGCAGGCAATGAGCAGTTCTTC; D: TRBD2; size: NA; J: TRBJ2-1; V: TRBV6-5
CDR3: CATSPGISGNTIYF; DNA: TGTGCCACCAGCCCAGGAATCTCTGGAAACACCATATATTTT; D: NA; size: NA; J: TRBJ1-3; V: TRBV15